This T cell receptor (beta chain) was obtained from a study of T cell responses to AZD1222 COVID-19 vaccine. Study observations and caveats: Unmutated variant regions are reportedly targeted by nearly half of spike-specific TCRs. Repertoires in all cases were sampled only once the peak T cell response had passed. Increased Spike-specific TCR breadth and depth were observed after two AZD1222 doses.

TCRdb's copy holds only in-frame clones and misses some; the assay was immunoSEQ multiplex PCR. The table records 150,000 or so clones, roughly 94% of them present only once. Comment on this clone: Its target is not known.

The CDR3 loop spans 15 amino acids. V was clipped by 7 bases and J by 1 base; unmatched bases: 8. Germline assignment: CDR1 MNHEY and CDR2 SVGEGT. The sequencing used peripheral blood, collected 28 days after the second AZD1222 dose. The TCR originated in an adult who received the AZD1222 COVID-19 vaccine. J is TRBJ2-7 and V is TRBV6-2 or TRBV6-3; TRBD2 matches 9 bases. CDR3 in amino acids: CASNPQREASYEQYF. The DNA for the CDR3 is TGTGCCAGCAACCCTCAGCGGGAGGCTTCCTACGAGCAGTACTTC.